This TCR beta chain was profiled in a study of T cell repertoires in cytomegalovirus infection. TCRdb passed the reads through MiXCR, listing each CDR3 protein once. The sample includes about 230,000 distinct CDR3 sequences, about 5.9% seen only once; the top ten take more than 5.5%. This clonotype came up many times. Trimming stripped 3 bases from V and 5 bases from J, with 11 bases between. Germline CDR1 reads SNHLY; CDR2 reads FYNNEI. The CDR3 is made up of 14 amino acids. This receptor was identified in a human donor in good health (CMV status not recorded). Some clones in this sample may be carry-over from other donors' samples. Sequenced: PBMCs. The chain recombines TRBV2 with TRBJ1-3; D gene uncertain. Here the CDR3 DNA reads TGTGCCAGCAGTGACCCCGGAGAGAGAAACACCATATATTTT. Translating gives CASSDPGERNTIYF.